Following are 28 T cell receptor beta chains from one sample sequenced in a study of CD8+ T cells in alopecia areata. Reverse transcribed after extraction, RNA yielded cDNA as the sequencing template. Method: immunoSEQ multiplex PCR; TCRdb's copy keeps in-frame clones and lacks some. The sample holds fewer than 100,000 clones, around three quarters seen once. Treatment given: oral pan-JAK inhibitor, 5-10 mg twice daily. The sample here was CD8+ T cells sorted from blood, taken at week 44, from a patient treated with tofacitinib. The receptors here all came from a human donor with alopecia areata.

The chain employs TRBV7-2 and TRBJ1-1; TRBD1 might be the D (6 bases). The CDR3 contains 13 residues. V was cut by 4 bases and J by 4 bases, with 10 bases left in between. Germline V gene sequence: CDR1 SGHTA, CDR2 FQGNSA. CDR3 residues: CASSWGRVTEAFF. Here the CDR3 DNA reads TGTGCCAGCAGCTGGGGGCGGGTCACTGAAGCTTTCTTT.

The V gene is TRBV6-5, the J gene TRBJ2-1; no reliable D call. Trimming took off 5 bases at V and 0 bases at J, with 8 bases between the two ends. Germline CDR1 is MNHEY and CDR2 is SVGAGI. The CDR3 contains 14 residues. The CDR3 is CASSMGNSYNEQFF. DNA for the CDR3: TGTGCCAGCAGTATGGGGAACTCCTACAATGAGCAGTTCTTC.

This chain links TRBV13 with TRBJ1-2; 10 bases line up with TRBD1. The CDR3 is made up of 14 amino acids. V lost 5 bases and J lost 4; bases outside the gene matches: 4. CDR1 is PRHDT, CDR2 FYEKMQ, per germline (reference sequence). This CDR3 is CASSRGTGAYGYTF. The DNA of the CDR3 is TGTGCCAGCAGCCGCGGGACAGGGGCCTATGGCTACACCTTC.

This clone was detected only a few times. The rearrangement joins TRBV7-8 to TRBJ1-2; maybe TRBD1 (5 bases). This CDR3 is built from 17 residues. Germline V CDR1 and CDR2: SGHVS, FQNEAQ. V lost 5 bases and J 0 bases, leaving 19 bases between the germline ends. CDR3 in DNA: TGTGCCAGCAGCCGAGGGGACGTAAACCCCACTAACTATGGCTACACCTTC. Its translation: CASSRGDVNPTNYGYTF.

The CDR3 region has the DNA TGTGCCAGTAGTAGGGACAGGGCTGGCACTGAAGCTTTCTTT. Protein sequence: CASSRDRAGTEAFF. The chain carries TRBV19 and TRBJ1-1, with TRBD1 matching over 9 bases. This CDR3 region has 14 residues. Germline CDR1 reads LNHDA; CDR2 reads SQIVND (reference sequence). J lost 4 bases, V lost 4 bases, and 4 bases had no gene match.

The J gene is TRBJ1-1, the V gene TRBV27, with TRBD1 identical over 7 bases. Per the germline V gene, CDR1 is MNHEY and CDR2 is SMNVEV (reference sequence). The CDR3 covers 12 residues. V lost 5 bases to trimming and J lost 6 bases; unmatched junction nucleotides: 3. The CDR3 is CASSDDRAEAFF. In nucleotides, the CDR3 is TGTGCCAGCAGTGACGACAGGGCTGAAGCTTTCTTT.

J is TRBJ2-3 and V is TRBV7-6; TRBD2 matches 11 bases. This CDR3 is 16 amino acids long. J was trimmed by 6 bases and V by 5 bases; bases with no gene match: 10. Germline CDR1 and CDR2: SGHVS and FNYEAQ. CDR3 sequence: CASSPASGGLGDTQYF. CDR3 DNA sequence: TGTGCCAGCAGCCCTGCTAGCGGGGGGCTGGGGGATACGCAGTATTTT.

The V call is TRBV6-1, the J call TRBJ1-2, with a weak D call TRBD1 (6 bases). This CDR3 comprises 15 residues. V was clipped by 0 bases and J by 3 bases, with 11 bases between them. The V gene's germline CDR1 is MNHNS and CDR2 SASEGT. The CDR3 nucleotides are TGTGCCAGCAGTGAAGCGGACACAGGGCACTATGGCTACACCTTC. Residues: CASSEADTGHYGYTF.

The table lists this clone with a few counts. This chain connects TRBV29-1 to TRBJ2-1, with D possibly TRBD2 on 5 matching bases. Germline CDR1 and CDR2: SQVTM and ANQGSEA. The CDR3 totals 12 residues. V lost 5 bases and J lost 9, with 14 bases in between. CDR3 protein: CSVMEKAGEQFF. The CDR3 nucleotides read TGCAGCGTTATGGAAAAGGCGGGTGAGCAGTTCTTC.

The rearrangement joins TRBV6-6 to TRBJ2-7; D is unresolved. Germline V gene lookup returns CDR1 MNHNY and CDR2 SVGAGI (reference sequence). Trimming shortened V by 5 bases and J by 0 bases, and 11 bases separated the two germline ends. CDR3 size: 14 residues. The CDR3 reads CASSDGVPSYEQYF. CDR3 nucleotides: TGTGCCAGCAGTGATGGGGTGCCCTCCTACGAGCAGTACTTC.

CDR3 residues: CASSLSGLKWTQYF. The DNA of the CDR3 is TGTGCCAGCAGCTTGTCAGGGCTGAAATGGACCCAGTACTTC. The chain has TRBV11-2 and TRBJ2-5; D is perhaps TRBD1 (5 bases). From germline, CDR1 is SGHAT and CDR2 FQNNGV. Trimming took off 3 bases at V and 7 bases at J, with 15 bases between the two ends. CDR3 length: 14 residues.

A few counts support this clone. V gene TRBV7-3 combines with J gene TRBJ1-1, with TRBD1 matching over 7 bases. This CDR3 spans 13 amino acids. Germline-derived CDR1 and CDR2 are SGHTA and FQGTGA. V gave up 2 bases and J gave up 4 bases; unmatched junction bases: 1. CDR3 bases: TGTGCCAGCAGCTTAGACAGGGTCACTGAAGCTTTCTTT. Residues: CASSLDRVTEAFF.

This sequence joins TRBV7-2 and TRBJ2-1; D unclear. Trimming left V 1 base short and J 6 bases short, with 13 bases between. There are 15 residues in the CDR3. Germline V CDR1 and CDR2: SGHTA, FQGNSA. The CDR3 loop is CASSLVPGPGNEQFF. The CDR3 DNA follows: TGTGCCAGCAGCTTAGTCCCGGGTCCGGGCAATGAGCAGTTCTTC.

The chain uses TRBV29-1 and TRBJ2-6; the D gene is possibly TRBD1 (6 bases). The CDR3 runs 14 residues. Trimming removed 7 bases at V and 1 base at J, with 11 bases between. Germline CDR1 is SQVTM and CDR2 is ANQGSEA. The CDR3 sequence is CSAVTGSGANVLTF. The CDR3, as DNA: TGCAGCGCCGTAACAGGGTCTGGGGCCAACGTCCTGACTTTC.

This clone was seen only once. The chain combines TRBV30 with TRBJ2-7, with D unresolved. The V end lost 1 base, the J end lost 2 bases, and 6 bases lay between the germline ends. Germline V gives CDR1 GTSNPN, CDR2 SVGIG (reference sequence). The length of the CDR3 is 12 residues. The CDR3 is CAWSEAPYEQYF. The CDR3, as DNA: TGTGCCTGGAGTGAGGCTCCCTACGAGCAGTACTTC.

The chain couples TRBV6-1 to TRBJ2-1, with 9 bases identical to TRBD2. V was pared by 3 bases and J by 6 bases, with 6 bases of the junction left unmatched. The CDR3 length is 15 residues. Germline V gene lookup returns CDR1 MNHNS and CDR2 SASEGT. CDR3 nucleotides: TGTGCCAGCAGTGATGGGCGGGGGGGATTCAATGAGCAGTTCTTC. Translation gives CASSDGRGGFNEQFF.

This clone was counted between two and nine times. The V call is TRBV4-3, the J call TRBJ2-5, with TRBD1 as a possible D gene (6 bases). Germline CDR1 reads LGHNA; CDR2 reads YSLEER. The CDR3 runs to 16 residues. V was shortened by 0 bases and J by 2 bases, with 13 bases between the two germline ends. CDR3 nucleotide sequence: TGCGCCAGCAGCCAAGATAGTGCAGGGGTACAAGAGACCCAGTACTTC. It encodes CASSQDSAGVQETQYF.

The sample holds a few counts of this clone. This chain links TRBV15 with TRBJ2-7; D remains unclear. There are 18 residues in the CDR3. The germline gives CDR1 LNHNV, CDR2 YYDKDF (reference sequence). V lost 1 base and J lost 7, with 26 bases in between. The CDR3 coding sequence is TGTGCCACCAGCAGAGGCTACCCCACTCGCTCGGTAGGGCGGGAGCAGTACTTC. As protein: CATSRGYPTRSVGREQYF. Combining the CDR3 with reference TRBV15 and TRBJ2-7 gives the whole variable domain DAMVIQNPRYQVTQFGKPVTLSCSQTLNHNVMYWYQQKSSQAPKLLFHYYDKDFNNEADTPDNFQSRRPNTSFCFLDIRSPGLGDTAMYLCATSRGYPTRSVGREQYFGPGTRLTVT.

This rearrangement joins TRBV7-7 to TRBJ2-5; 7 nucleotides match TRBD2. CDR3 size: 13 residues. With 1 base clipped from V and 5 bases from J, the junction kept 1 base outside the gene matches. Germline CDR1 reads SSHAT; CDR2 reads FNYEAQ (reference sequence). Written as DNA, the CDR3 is TGTGCCAGCAGCTTAGGGCGGGGGGAGACCCAGTACTTC. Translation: CASSLGRGETQYF.

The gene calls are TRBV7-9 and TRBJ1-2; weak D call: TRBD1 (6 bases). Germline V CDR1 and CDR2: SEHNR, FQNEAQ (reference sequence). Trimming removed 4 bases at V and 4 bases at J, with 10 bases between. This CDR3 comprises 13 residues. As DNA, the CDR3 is TGTGCCAGCAGCTCAACAGGGCTCTATGGCTACACCTTC. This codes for CASSSTGLYGYTF.

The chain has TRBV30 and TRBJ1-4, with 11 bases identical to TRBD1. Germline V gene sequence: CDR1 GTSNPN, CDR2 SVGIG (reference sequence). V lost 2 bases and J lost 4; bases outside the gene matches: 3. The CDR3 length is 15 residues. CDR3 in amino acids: CAWSTGQGDNEKLFF. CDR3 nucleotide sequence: TGTGCCTGGAGTACGGGACAGGGGGATAATGAAAAACTGTTTTTT.

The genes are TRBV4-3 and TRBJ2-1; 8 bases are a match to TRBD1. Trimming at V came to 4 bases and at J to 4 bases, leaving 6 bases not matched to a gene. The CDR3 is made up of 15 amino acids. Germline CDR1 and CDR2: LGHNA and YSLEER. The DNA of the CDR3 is TGCGCCAGCAGCCCTGACAGGGGTTTTTACAATGAGCAGTTCTTC. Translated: CASSPDRGFYNEQFF.

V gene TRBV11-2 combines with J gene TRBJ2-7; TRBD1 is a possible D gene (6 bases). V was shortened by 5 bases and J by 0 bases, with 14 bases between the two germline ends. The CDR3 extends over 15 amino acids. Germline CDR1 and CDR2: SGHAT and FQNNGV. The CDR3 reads CASSDVTGSSYEQYF. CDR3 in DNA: TGTGCCAGCAGCGACGTCACAGGGAGCTCCTACGAGCAGTACTTC.

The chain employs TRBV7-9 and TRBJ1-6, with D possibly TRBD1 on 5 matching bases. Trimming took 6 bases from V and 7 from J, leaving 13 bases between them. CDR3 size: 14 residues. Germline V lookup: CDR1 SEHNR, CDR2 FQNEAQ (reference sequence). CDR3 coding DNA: TGTGCCAGCAGAACGAGGGGTTCCAATTCACCCCTCCACTTT. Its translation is CASRTRGSNSPLHF.

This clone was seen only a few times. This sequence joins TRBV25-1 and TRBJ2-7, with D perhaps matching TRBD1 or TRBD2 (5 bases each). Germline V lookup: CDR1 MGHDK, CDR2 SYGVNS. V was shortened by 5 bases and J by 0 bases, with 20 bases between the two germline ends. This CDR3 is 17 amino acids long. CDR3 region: CASSPQGGGLSSYEQYF. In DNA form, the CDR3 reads TGTGCCAGCAGTCCCCAGGGTGGGGGTTTAAGCTCCTACGAGCAGTACTTC.

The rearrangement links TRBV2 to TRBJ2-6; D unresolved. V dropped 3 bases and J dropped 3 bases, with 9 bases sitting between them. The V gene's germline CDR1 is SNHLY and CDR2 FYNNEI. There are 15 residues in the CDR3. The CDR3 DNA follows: TGTGCCAGCAGTGATTTGGGTTATGGGGCCAACGTCCTGACTTTC. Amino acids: CASSDLGYGANVLTF.

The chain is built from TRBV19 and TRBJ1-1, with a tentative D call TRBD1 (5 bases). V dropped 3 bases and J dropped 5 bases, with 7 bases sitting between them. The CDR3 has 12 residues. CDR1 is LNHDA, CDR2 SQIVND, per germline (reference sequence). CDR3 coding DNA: TGTGCCAGTAGTATGGAGGGGACTGAAGCTTTCTTT. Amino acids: CASSMEGTEAFF.

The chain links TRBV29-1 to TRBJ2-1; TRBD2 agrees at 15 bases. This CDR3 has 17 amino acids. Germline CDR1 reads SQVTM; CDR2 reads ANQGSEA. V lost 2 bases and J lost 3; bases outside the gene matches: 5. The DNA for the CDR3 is TGCAGCGTTGAATCGCCGGGACTAGCGGGGGGCTACAATGAGCAGTTCTTC. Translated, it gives CSVESPGLAGGYNEQFF.